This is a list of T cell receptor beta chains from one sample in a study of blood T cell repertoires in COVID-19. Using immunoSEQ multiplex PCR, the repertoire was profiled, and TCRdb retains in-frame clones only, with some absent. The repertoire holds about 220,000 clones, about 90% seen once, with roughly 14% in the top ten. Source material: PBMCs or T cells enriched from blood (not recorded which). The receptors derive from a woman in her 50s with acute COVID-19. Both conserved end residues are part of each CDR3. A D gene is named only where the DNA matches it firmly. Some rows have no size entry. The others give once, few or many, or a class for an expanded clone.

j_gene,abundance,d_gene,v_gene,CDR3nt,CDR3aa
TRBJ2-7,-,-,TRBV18,TGTGCCAGCTCACCTGCGGGCGGCAACGAGCAGTACTTC,CASSPAGGNEQYF
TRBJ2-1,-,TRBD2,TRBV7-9,TGTGCCAGCAGCTTAGTCCTAGCGGGAAACAATGAGCAGTTCTTC,CASSLVLAGNNEQFF
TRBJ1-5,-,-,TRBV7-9,TGTGCCAGCAGCCCGCTGATAGGGGTGGGCAATCAGCCCCAGCATTTT,CASSPLIGVGNQPQHF
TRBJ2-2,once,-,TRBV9,TGTGCCAGCAGCGTAGAGGGGCGCCCCGCGAACACCGGGGAGCTGTTTTTT,CASSVEGRPANTGELFF
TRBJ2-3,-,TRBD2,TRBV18,TGTGCCAGCTCACCCGCGGGGACTAGCGGGAGGGCAGATACGCAGTATTTT,CASSPAGTSGRADTQYF
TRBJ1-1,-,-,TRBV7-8,TGTGCCAGCAGCTTATGGGGGAGGTGGTCGACTGAAGCTTTCTTT,CASSLWGRWSTEAFF
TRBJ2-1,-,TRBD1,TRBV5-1,TGCGCCAGCAGACCTGACAGGGGGCAACTGGGGGCTAATGAGCAGTTCTTC,CASRPDRGQLGANEQFF
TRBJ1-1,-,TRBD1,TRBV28,TGTGCCAGCAGTTTAGACAGGGGGCATCGCACTGAAGCTTTCTTT,CASSLDRGHRTEAFF
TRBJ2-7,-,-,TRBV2,TGTGCCAGCGCCCTCCGGGACTCCCCCTCCTACGAGCAGTACTTC,CASALRDSPSYEQYF
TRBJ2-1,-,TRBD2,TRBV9,TGTGCCAGCAGCGCCCCGACTAGCGGCTCCTACAATGAGCAGTTCTTC,CASSAPTSGSYNEQFF
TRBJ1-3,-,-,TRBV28,TGTGCCAGCAGTTCCGCAGGCTCTGGAAACACCATATATTTT,CASSSAGSGNTIYF
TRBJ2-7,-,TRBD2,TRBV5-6,TGTGCCAGCAGCTATACTAGCGGGAGGGACCCTGGCTCCTACGAGCAGTACTTC,CASSYTSGRDPGSYEQYF
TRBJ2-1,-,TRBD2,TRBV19,TGTGCCAGTAGTATAGGAGGACTAGCGGGAGTAAATGAGCAGTTCTTC,CASSIGGLAGVNEQFF
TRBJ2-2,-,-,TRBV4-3,TGCGCCAGCAGCCAAGATTACGGGAGAGTGAACGGGGAGCTGTTTTTT,CASSQDYGRVNGELFF
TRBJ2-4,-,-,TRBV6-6,TGTGCCAGCAGTTTCGGAGTAGCCAAAAACATTCAGTACTTC,CASSFGVAKNIQYF
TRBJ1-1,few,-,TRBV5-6,TGTGCCAGCAGCCTCGCCTCAGGCACTGAAGCTTTCTTT,CASSLASGTEAFF
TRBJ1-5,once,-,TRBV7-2,TGTGCCAGCAGCAAAGCCCAGGGGTCGTATCAGCCCCAGCATTTT,CASSKAQGSYQPQHF
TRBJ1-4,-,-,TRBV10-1,TGCGCCAGCAGTGATTTAGAGCGGGGGAAGGGTTCTGAAAAACTGTTTTTT,CASSDLERGKGSEKLFF
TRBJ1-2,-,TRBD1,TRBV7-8,TGTGCCAGCAGCTTGACAGGGGCGAATGGCTACACCTTC,CASSLTGANGYTF
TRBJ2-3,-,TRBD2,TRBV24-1,TGTGCCAGCCGGGAGGGCGAGGCAGATACGCAGTATTTT,CASREGEADTQYF
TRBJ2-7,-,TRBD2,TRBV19,TGTGCCAGTGGAAAGAGAGGGGCTAGCGGGAGTGGCTACGAGCAGTACTTC,CASGKRGASGSGYEQYF
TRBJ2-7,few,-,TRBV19,TGTGCCAGTAGTATGGGCGGGGGCTACCCCTACGAGCAGTACTTC,CASSMGGGYPYEQYF
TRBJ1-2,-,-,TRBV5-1,TGCGCCAGCAGCTTGGGAGACAGACCTAACTATGGCTACACCTTC,CASSLGDRPNYGYTF
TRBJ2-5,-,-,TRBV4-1,TGCGCCAGCAGCCAAGAAAGGGTGGCGGGTGAGACCCAGTACTTC,CASSQERVAGETQYF
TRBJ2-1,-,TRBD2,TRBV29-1,TGCAGCGGGGGGACTAGCGGGAGGGTGGTCAATGAGCAGTTCTTC,CSGGTSGRVVNEQFF
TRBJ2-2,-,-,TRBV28,TGTGCCAGCAGTTTGCATCGGTTCGGGCAGGACTACTCGAACACCGGGGAGCTGTTTTTT,CASSLHRFGQDYSNTGELFF
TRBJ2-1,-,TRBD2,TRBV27,TGTGCCAGCAGTTTACAGGGTCTGCTAGCGGATGAGCAGTTCTTC,CASSLQGLLADEQFF
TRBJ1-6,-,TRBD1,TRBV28,TGTGCCAGCAGTCCGGGGGACAGGAATTCACCCCTCCACTTT,CASSPGDRNSPLHF
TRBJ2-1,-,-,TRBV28,TGTGCCAGCAGTTCCACAGGTATCAATGAGCAGTTCTTC,CASSSTGINEQFF
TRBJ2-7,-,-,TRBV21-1,TGTGCCAGCTCCCCGAGTAGTGGGCGGAGGCCCCGTACCTACGAGCAGTACTTC,CASSPSSGRRPRTYEQYF
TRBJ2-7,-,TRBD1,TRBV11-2,TGTGCCAGCAGCCCGAGACAGGGACCCTACGAGCAGTACTTC,CASSPRQGPYEQYF
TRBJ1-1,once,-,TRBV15,TGTGCCACCAGCAGAGGACGGGGGACCCTGAACACTGAAGCTTTCTTT,CATSRGRGTLNTEAFF
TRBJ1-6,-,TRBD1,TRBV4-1,TGCGCCAGCAGCCGTACTACCGGGACAGGGTATAATTCACCCCTCCACTTT,CASSRTTGTGYNSPLHF
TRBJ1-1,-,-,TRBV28,TGTGCCAGCAGTTACCACGGAATGAGGACTGAAGCTTTCTTT,CASSYHGMRTEAFF
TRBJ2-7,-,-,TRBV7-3,TGTGCCAGCAGCTTAACGAGCCTAGCGCTTCACGAGCAGTACTTC,CASSLTSLALHEQYF
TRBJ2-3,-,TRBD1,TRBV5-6,TGTGCCAGCAGCTCCCTCTGGGACAGGGATCAGTATACGCAGTATTTT,CASSSLWDRDQYTQYF
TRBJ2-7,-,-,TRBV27,TGTGCCAGCAGTTTGGCCAGATCCTACGAGCAGTACTTC,CASSLARSYEQYF
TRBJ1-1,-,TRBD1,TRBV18,TGTGCCAGCTCACCATCCACAGGGGTCACTGAAGCTTTCTTT,CASSPSTGVTEAFF
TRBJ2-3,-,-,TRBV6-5,TGTGCCAGCAGTTACTCAAGCGGAACACCAGATACGCAGTATTTT,CASSYSSGTPDTQYF
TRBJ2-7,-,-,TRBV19,TGTGCCAGTAGTTCAAACCGGGACTCCGGCTCCTACGAGCAGTACTTC,CASSSNRDSGSYEQYF
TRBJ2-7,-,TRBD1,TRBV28,TGTGCCAGCAGTTCGGGACAGGGGTACGAGCAGTACTTC,CASSSGQGYEQYF
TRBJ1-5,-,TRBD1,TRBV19,TGTGCCAGTAGTATAGGCGGGACAGGGGCCAATCAGCCCCAGCATTTT,CASSIGGTGANQPQHF
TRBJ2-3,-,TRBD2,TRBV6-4,TGTGCCAGCAGTGCGGGACTAGCGGGAGGCGCAGATACGCAGTATTTT,CASSAGLAGGADTQYF
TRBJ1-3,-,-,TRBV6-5,TGTGCCAGCAGACGCCAGATTTCTGGAAACACCATATATTTT,CASRRQISGNTIYF
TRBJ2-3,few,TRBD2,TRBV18,TGTGCCAGCTCCCAAGGACTAGCGGGAGTGGCAGATACGCAGTATTTT,CASSQGLAGVADTQYF
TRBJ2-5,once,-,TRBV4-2,TGTGCCAGCAGCCAAGCGGGGGGCGGAGGCGAGACCCAGTACTTC,CASSQAGGGGETQYF
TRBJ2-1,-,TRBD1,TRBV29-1,TGCAGCGTTGCCGGGACAGGGGGGTACAATGAGCAGTTCTTC,CSVAGTGGYNEQFF
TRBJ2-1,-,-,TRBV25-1,TGTGCCAGCAGTAGGGGCGGGACGAGAGGGAATGAGCAGTTCTTC,CASSRGGTRGNEQFF
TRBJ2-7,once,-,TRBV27,TGTGCCAGCAGTTTAACAGGGCCCTTATACTACGAGCAGTACTTC,CASSLTGPLYYEQYF
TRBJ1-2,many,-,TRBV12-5,TGTGCTAGTGGTTCGCCGACAGTCGCCCTTTTAAACTATGGCTACACCTTC,CASGSPTVALLNYGYTF
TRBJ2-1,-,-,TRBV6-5,TGTGCCAGCCGGTCTCTCAACTACAATGAGCAGTTCTTC,CASRSLNYNEQFF
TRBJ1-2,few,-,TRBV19,TGTGCCAGTAGAACCGACAGCTATGGCTACACCTTC,CASRTDSYGYTF
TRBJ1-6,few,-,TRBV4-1,TGCGCCAGCAGCCAAAGGGGAAAAAATTCACCCCTCCACTTT,CASSQRGKNSPLHF
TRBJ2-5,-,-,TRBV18,TGTGCCAGCTCACCCAACGGGGGGCGAGAGACCCAGTACTTC,CASSPNGGRETQYF
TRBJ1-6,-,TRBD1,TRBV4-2,TGTGCCAGCAGCCAAGATTCGGGACAGCTGAGCTCCTATAATTCACCCCTCCACTTT,CASSQDSGQLSSYNSPLHF
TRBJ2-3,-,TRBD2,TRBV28,TGTGCCAGCAGTCGTAGCGGGAGCTCGGTAGATACGCAGTATTTT,CASSRSGSSVDTQYF
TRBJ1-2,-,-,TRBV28,TGTGCCAGCAGTACCAGGGTCAAAGGCTACACCTTC,CASSTRVKGYTF